This T cell receptor beta chain was profiled in a study of blood T cell repertoires in COVID-19. Original handling: Reference gene primer amplification in the assay estimated nucleated cell counts. Produced via immunoSEQ multiplex PCR; TCRdb's table is partial and in-frame only. V and J calls and clone size follow that table, whereas D and trimming were derived from the DNA. Of about 65,000 clones in the sample, 83% were seen once. The V and J ends lost 2 bases and 3 bases respectively, with 7 bases between them. The CDR3 length is 13 residues. Per the germline V gene, CDR1 is KGHSY and CDR2 is FQNENV.

This sequence joins TRBV16 and TRBJ1-1; D is undetermined. Sequencing was done on a sample of peripheral blood. The receptor was isolated from a middle-aged man with COVID-19, enrolled during active disease. The CDR3 loop reads CASSQLRDTEAFF. The CDR3 region has the DNA TGTGCCAGCAGCCAACTCCGGGACACTGAAGCTTTCTTT.